This TCR beta chain originates from a study of OX40 agonist ivuxolimab in advanced cancers. Across the whole study: Earlier anti-PD-1, anti-PD-L1 or anti-CTLA-4 therapy was permitted; roughly 42% had received some. Study results and limitations: Compared with CD4+, CD8+ T cells on average had more expanded clones.

Only in-frame clones appear in the TCRdb table, and some are missing; sequencing was by immunoSEQ multiplex PCR. The table records tens of thousands of clones, approximately 87% of them present only once. Germline values: CDR1 SGHVS, CDR2 FQNEAQ. This CDR3 is built from 13 residues. The V end was cut by 5 bases, the J end by 2 bases, with 7 bases between. Autoimmune disease history or systemic immunosuppression disqualified patients. This clone turned up a few times. The antigen is not known. This rearrangement joins TRBV7-8 to TRBJ1-5; no reliable D call. The sample was CD4+ or CD8+ T cells sorted from blood, taken in a trial of the OX40 agonist ivuxolimab. This TCR was recovered from an adult with an advanced solid tumor such as melanoma, head and neck, liver or kidney cancer. This CDR3 reads CASSLYGNQPQHF. CDR3 coding DNA: TGTGCCAGCAGCCTCTACGGCAATCAGCCCCAGCATTTT.